This T cell receptor (beta chain) stems from a study of cytomegalovirus exposure and HLA in healthy donors. Researchers ran the PCR with 60 Vbeta and 13 Jbeta primers. Method: immunoSEQ multiplex PCR; TCRdb's copy keeps in-frame clones and lacks some. This sample has 170,000 or so clones, with around four fifths found just once. This TCR was recovered from a man between 50 and 59 years old in good health and CMV-seronegative. The sequenced sample consisted of PBMCs.

In nucleotides, the CDR3 is TGTGCCAGCAGTTTCTCGGGGACTGGCGCTTTCTTT. Residues: CASSFSGTGAFF. The genes are TRBV28 and TRBJ1-1; perhaps TRBD1 as D (5 bases). The CDR3 totals 12 residues. Germline lookup yields CDR1 MDHEN and CDR2 SYDVKM. V shed 3 bases and J shed 11 bases, with 13 bases lying between them.